Listed below are T cell receptor beta chains from one sample, sequenced in a study of blood T cell repertoires in COVID-19. Sequencing used immunoSEQ multiplex PCR; TCRdb keeps in-frame clones, though not all of them. Among over 50,000 clones listed, 84% were seen once. Sequenced material: peripheral blood. These receptors were obtained from a man aged 55 to 70 with COVID-19, enrolled during active disease. CDR3s include the opening cysteine and the closing phenylalanine or tryptophan. The D gene is left open where the match is weak. Rows may omit the clone size; those that give it use once, few, many or a size class.

V gene	D gene	J gene	clone size	CDR3 DNA	CDR3 protein
TRBV6-4	-	TRBJ2-3	-	TGTGCCAGCAGTGACGGACACCGCACAGATACGCAGTATTTT	CASSDGHRTDTQYF
TRBV29-1	-	TRBJ1-3	few	TGCAGCGTTGCGACAGACTCTGGAAACACCATATATTTT	CSVATDSGNTIYF
TRBV5-4	-	TRBJ2-1	-	TGTGCCAGCAGCTTGAAGTCGGGTTCGTCCTACAATGAGCAGTTCTTC	CASSLKSGSSYNEQFF
TRBV5-1	TRBD1	TRBJ1-6	-	TGCGCCAGCAGCTCAGGGACAGGGGATAATTCACCCCTCCACTTT	CASSSGTGDNSPLHF
TRBV11-3	-	TRBJ1-5	-	TGTGCCAGCAGCTTAGGGGGGCTTCAGCCCCAGCATTTT	CASSLGGLQPQHF
TRBV11-2	-	TRBJ2-5	-	TGTGCCAGCAGCCTACTACTACAAGAGACCCAGTACTTC	CASSLLLQETQYF
TRBV6-5	TRBD2	TRBJ2-5	once	TGTGCCAGCAGTCCAGCGGGAGAGGGGGAGACCCAGTACTTC	CASSPAGEGETQYF
TRBV21-1	-	TRBJ2-1	-	TGTGCCAGCAGCAAAAGTGGGGACAGGGGAATCCTCAATGAGCAGTTCTTC	CASSKSGDRGILNEQFF
TRBV6-2/TRBV6-3	-	TRBJ2-1	-	TGTGCCAGCAGCATAGGAGGCGACACGAGTAAGTTCTTC	CASSIGGDTSKFF
TRBV3-1/TRBV3-2	-	TRBJ2-4	-	TGTGCCAGCAGCCTTATGGCCAAAAACATTCAGTACTTC	CASSLMAKNIQYF
TRBV20-1	TRBD2	TRBJ2-1	-	TGCAGTGCTAGTCCCCTACTAGCGGGGGAGATCTCCTACAATGAGCAGTTCTTC	CSASPLLAGEISYNEQFF
TRBV28	-	TRBJ2-2	-	TGTGCCAGCAGTCCCCCCGGAGCCGGGGAGCTGTTTTTT	CASSPPGAGELFF
TRBV7-2	-	TRBJ2-3	few	TGTGCCAGCAGATCTTCACAGGGGGGGGAGAGGAGTACGCAGTATTTT	CASRSSQGGERSTQYF
TRBV30	TRBD1	TRBJ1-4	-	TGTGCCTGGAGTGTAGGGACAGGGTCAACTAATGAAAAACTGTTTTTT	CAWSVGTGSTNEKLFF
TRBV5-1	-	TRBJ2-3	-	TGCGCCAGCAGCTTTCTAGGGGATAAAGGGAATACGCAGTATTTT	CASSFLGDKGNTQYF
TRBV5-1	TRBD1	TRBJ2-2	-	TGCGCCAGCAGCAGGGGACAGGAGGGCACCGGGGAGCTGTTTTTT	CASSRGQEGTGELFF
TRBV29-1	TRBD1	TRBJ2-7	-	TGCAGCGTCCTTGGTGGGGACAGGCAGCACTTC	CSVLGGDRQHF
TRBV28	-	TRBJ1-1	-	TGTGCCAGCAGGTCAGGCCAACATATGAACACTGAAGCTTTCTTT	CASRSGQHMNTEAFF
TRBV7-9	-	TRBJ1-3	-	TGTGCCAGCAGCCGCGGGGAGGGTCCAAACACCATATATTTT	CASSRGEGPNTIYF
TRBV7-3	-	TRBJ1-1	-	TGTGCCAGCAGCCCACCACAGGACGGCACTGAAGCTTTCTTT	CASSPPQDGTEAFF
TRBV15	TRBD2	TRBJ2-1	-	TGTGCCACCAGCAGCCTCCCGGGACTAGCGGGGGGTTGGAATGAGCAGTTCTTC	CATSSLPGLAGGWNEQFF
TRBV27	TRBD1	TRBJ2-5	-	TGTGCCAGCAGTTTATCGGACAGGGGTTATGAGACCCAGTACTTC	CASSLSDRGYETQYF
TRBV5-1	-	TRBJ1-2	-	TGCGCCAGCAGCTTAGGGCGGGTCGACTATGGCTACACCTTC	CASSLGRVDYGYTF
TRBV25-1	TRBD1	TRBJ2-5	-	TGTGCCAGCATGAGACAGGGACAAGAGACCCAGTACTTC	CASMRQGQETQYF
TRBV24-1	-	TRBJ2-5	-	TGTGCCAACCTGGGCAGGGGTAAAGAGACCCAGTACTTC	CANLGRGKETQYF
TRBV7-9	-	TRBJ1-3	-	TGTGCCAGCACACAAACAGGTGGCTCTGGAAACACCATATATTTT	CASTQTGGSGNTIYF
TRBV6-5	-	TRBJ1-5	-	TGTGCCAGCAGCCGACTAATGGGGTCCAATCAGCCCCAGCATTTT	CASSRLMGSNQPQHF
TRBV30	-	TRBJ1-2	-	TGTGCCTGGGCGGTAACAGGGAATGGCTACACCTTC	CAWAVTGNGYTF
TRBV4-1	-	TRBJ1-5	-	TGCGCCAGCAGCCAAGTGGCAGAAAGCAATCAGCCCCAGCATTTT	CASSQVAESNQPQHF
TRBV28	-	TRBJ2-2	few	TGTGCCAGCAGTACCGCGGGGGCTAACACCGGGGAGCTGTTTTTT	CASSTAGANTGELFF
TRBV5-1	TRBD1	TRBJ2-2	-	TGCGCCAGCGCTTCGGGACAGGGGGCGACCGGGGAGCTGTTTTTT	CASASGQGATGELFF
TRBV9	-	TRBJ1-1	-	TGTGCCAGCAGCCCAAGGGGTAGGCCCACTGAAGCTTTCTTT	CASSPRGRPTEAFF
TRBV10-1	TRBD1	TRBJ2-1	-	TGCGCCAGCAGTGGGGGACAGGGGAGACTCCAGTTCTTC	CASSGGQGRLQFF
TRBV5-4	TRBD1	TRBJ1-3	-	TGTGCCAGCAGCCGGGACAGGGGGGCCTCTGGAAACACCATATATTTT	CASSRDRGASGNTIYF
TRBV11-1	-	TRBJ1-2	few	TGTGCCAGCAGCTTGACTGCCGAGACGAACTATGGCTACACCTTC	CASSLTAETNYGYTF
TRBV7-9	-	TRBJ2-1	-	TGTGCCAGCAGCTTAGTGGCGTCAGCGTACAATGAGCAGTTCTTC	CASSLVASAYNEQFF
TRBV2	TRBD1	TRBJ1-2	-	TGTGCCAGCAGTGACAGGGGGGTGTCCTATGGCTACACCTTC	CASSDRGVSYGYTF